The following is a TCR beta chain sequence with its context. Looked up from germline, CDR1 is LGHDT and CDR2 is YNNKEL (reference sequence). The CDR3 is made up of 16 amino acids. V lost 3 bases to trimming and J lost 0 bases; unmatched junction nucleotides: 7. The record originates from a study of blood T cell repertoires in COVID-19. TCRdb's table, derived via immunoSEQ multiplex PCR, lists solely in-frame clones and lacks some. The profile covers about 180,000 clones, with under 90% appearing a single time and about 7% taken by the ten largest. This chain links TRBV3-1 (or the pseudogene TRBV3-2) with TRBJ1-1; 7 bases match TRBD1. The receptor was isolated from a human donor in a cohort sampled during active COVID-19. Sequencing was performed on peripheral blood. As DNA, the CDR3 is TGTGCCAGCAGCCACAGGACAGGAACGTTGAACACTGAAGCTTTCTTT. Encoded protein: CASSHRTGTLNTEAFF.